One and the same sample provided the 27 T cell receptor beta chains below, sequenced in a study of blood T cells in healthy people across ages (dated by TCRdb to 2013 to 2016). Library creation used 5' RACE. Sequencing used an Illumina HiSeq 2500. A second PCR of about 6 to 12 cycles was performed with a sample-barcoded 5' primer and a J-beta primer mix. TCRdb trimmed the raw reads at Q25, called clones with MiXCR and kept productive beta chains. CDR3 protein duplicates are merged, each entry listing the most common genes and DNA. This sample holds over 1.5 million distinct CDR3 sequences; roughly 52% were observed only once. Over 2% of the sample belongs to the ten largest clones. Sequenced sample: blood. Receptor source: a woman aged 35 to 49 in good health.

CDR3 nucleotide sequence: TGTGCCAGCATCGCGGGACGAGCTGGGGTTAATGAGCAGTTCTTC. The encoded protein is CASIAGRAGVNEQFF. The V and J genes are TRBV27 and TRBJ2-1; TRBD2 is a possible D gene (6 bases). The germline gives CDR1 MNHEY, CDR2 SMNVEV (reference sequence). The CDR3 runs 15 residues. With 7 bases removed from V and 7 bases from J, the gap between germline ends came to 20 bases.

This chain uses TRBV29-1 with TRBJ1-1; D gene unclear. There are 12 residues in the CDR3. Between the trimmed V and J ends, which lost 7 bases and 1 base, there was a span of 10 bases. Germline V gene sequence: CDR1 SQVTM, CDR2 ANQGSEA. CDR3 sequence (DNA): TGCAGCGCCAAAGGCTCGAACACTGAAGCTTTCTTT. Translated, it gives CSAKGSNTEAFF.

The rearrangement joins TRBV28 to TRBJ2-5; D possibly corresponds to TRBD1 (6 bases). Trimming cost V 4 bases and J 12 bases, with 21 bases left between them. The CDR3 has 14 amino acids. CDR1 is MDHEN and CDR2 is SYDVKM in the germline V gene. CDR3 sequence reads: CASSSTYLDSTEYF. The DNA for the CDR3 is TGTGCCAGCAGTTCTACCTATTTGGACAGCACGGAGTACTTC.

The chain carries TRBV20-1 and TRBJ2-5; 7 nucleotides agree with TRBD2. The CDR3 sequence is 15 residues long. After removal of 0 bases from V and 5 bases from J, the junction contained 9 bases not matched to a gene. CDR1 and CDR2 (germline): DFQATT, SNEGSKA (reference sequence). CDR3 DNA: TGCAGTGCTAGAGATCTGGGGGGGTTGGGGGAGACCCAGTACTTC. Its translation is CSARDLGGLGETQYF.

V and J are TRBV20-1 and TRBJ2-5; 11 nucleotides match TRBD2. Per germline, CDR1 DFQATT and CDR2 SNEGSKA (reference sequence). The CDR3 runs to 16 residues. V was clipped by 1 base and J by 3 bases; unmatched bases: 7. CDR3 protein: CSARGKTSGAEETQYF. Here the CDR3 DNA reads TGCAGTGCTAGAGGGAAGACTAGCGGGGCCGAAGAGACCCAGTACTTC.

As regards this clonotype: At one of its ends the junction is not consistent with the germline gene, which may arise from a read error. The rearrangement links TRBV7-9 to TRBJ1-2, with D hard to call. This CDR3 is built from 12 residues. The germline V gene has CDR1 SEHNR and CDR2 FQNEAQ (reference sequence). CDR3 bases: TGTGCCAGCAGCCTAGCTGGTCTCGGCTACACCTTC. Encoded protein: CASSLAGLGYTF.

There are a few counts of this clonotype. This chain links TRBV20-1 with TRBJ1-2; no clear D gene. V was shortened by 7 bases and J by 2 bases, with 11 bases between the two germline ends. Germline lookup yields CDR1 DFQATT and CDR2 SNEGSKA (reference sequence). This CDR3 region has 12 residues. The DNA of the CDR3 is TGCAGTGGGAGCGCGGACAACTATGGCTACACCTTC. Protein: CSGSADNYGYTF.

The V call is TRBV20-1, the J call TRBJ2-5; D gene unclear. Trimming cost V 7 bases and J 5 bases, with 26 bases left between them. Germline V lookup: CDR1 DFQATT, CDR2 SNEGSKA (reference sequence). The CDR3 has 16 residues. This CDR3 reads CSGDGYPPLNTETQYF. CDR3 coding DNA: TGCAGTGGGGATGGGTACCCCCCGCTCAATACGGAGACCCAGTACTTC.

The CDR3 here is CASSRDRGLYQETQYF. As DNA, the CDR3 is TGTGCCAGCAGCCGGGACAGGGGGCTCTACCAAGAGACCCAGTACTTC. The genes are TRBV25-1 and TRBJ2-5; 12 bases line up with TRBD1. The ends lost 6 bases at V and 0 bases at J; junction bases unmatched: 5. Germline CDR1 reads MGHDK; CDR2 reads SYGVNS. CDR3 length: 16 residues.

The CDR3 protein is CASSLDAGKETQYF. The DNA for the CDR3 is TGCGCCAGCAGCTTGGATGCCGGAAAAGAGACCCAGTACTTC. The chain employs TRBV5-1 and TRBJ2-5, with unresolved D. The V end was cut by 0 bases, the J end by 3 bases, with 9 bases between. CDR1 is SGHRS and CDR2 is YFSETQ in the germline V gene. CDR3 length: 14 residues.

The V call is TRBV20-1, the J call TRBJ2-7; TRBD1 aligns across 7 bases. Trimming removed 0 bases from V and 0 bases from J; junction bases left unmatched: 17. CDR1 is DFQATT and CDR2 is SNEGSKA in the germline V gene (reference sequence). CDR3 length equals 19 residues. The CDR3 spells CSAREPVGTDSLTSYEQYF. Here the CDR3 DNA reads TGCAGTGCTAGAGAGCCAGTCGGGACAGATAGCCTTACCTCCTACGAGCAGTACTTC.

The CDR3 DNA follows: TGTGCCAGCAGCGCACACAGAGGCCCTGAAGCTTTCTTT. Translated, it gives CASSAHRGPEAFF. This sequence joins TRBV7-8 and TRBJ1-1; the D is unclear. The CDR3 is 13 residues long. V was pared by 5 bases and J by 6 bases, with 13 bases between. Germline V gene lookup returns CDR1 SGHVS and CDR2 FQNEAQ. The full variable domain, completed using reference TRBV7-8 and TRBJ1-1, is GAGVSQSPRYKVAKRGQDVALRCDPISGHVSLFWYQQALGQGPEFLTYFQNEAQLDKSGLPSDRFFAERPEGSVSTLKIQRTQQEDSAVYLCASSAHRGPEAFFGQGTRLTVV.

This clonotype was counted a few times. V and J are TRBV15 and TRBJ2-4; D unresolved. The germline V gene has CDR1 LNHNV and CDR2 YYDKDF (reference sequence). This CDR3 is 16 amino acids long. V lost 3 bases to trimming and J lost 0 bases, with 12 bases between them. CDR3 coding DNA: TGTGCCACCAGCAGTTCCCGCTTGTTAGCCAAAAACATTCAGTACTTC. Residues: CATSSSRLLAKNIQYF.

This clonotype has only one observation. The chain links TRBV6-1 to TRBJ2-7; 7 nucleotides align to TRBD2. Germline loops: CDR1 MNHNS, CDR2 SASEGT. The V and J ends lost 6 bases and 0 bases, in that order; junction bases with no gene match: 14. The CDR3 length is 17 residues. CDR3 nucleotides: TGTGCCAGCAGGGGAGTCGCGGGGGTGCGGGCCTCCTACGAGCAGTACTTC. Amino acid sequence: CASRGVAGVRASYEQYF.

The chain has TRBV11-2 and TRBJ2-5; D may correspond to TRBD1 or TRBD2 (6 bases each). V dropped 6 bases and J dropped 5 bases, with 16 bases sitting between them. Germline V CDR1 and CDR2: SGHAT, FQNNGV. The CDR3 sequence is 14 residues long. This chain's CDR3 is CASSNPPGAETQYF. In DNA form, the CDR3 reads TGTGCCAGCAGTAACCCCCCGGGGGCGGAGACCCAGTACTTC. The full variable domain, its missing parts supplied by reference TRBV11-2 and TRBJ2-5, is EAGVAQSPRYKIIEKRQSVAFWCNPISGHATLYWYQQILGQGPKLLIQFQNNGVVDDSQLPKDRFSAERLKGVDSTLKIQPAKLEDSAVYLCASSNPPGAETQYFGPGTRLLVL.

This clonotype has only a few counts. The chain combines TRBV7-2 with TRBJ2-7, with 8 bases identical to TRBD2. Trimming cost V 3 bases and J 2 bases; bases outside gene matches: 6. The CDR3 has 15 amino acids. Germline V gene data show CDR1 as SGHTA and CDR2 as FQGNSA. CDR3 DNA sequence: TGTGCCAGCAGCTTGGAGCGGGGGTCCGCCTACGAGCAGTACTTC. This encodes CASSLERGSAYEQYF. Filled out from reference TRBV7-2 and TRBJ2-7, the complete variable domain reads GAGVSQSPSNKVTEKGKDVELRCDPISGHTALYWYRQSLGQGLEFLIYFQGNSAPDKSGLPSDRFSAERTGGSVSTLTIQRTQQEDSAVYLCASSLERGSAYEQYFGPGTRLTVT.

This clonotype was recorded a few times. The chain employs TRBV5-1 and TRBJ2-1, with 7 bases matching TRBD1. V gave up 0 bases and J gave up 5 bases; unmatched junction bases: 8. The CDR3 length is 16 residues. Germline loops: CDR1 SGHRS, CDR2 YFSETQ. In DNA form, the CDR3 reads TGCGCCAGCAGCTTGGCTACAGGGGTTGGGAACAATGAGCAGTTCTTC. It encodes CASSLATGVGNNEQFF.

This clonotype was counted a few times. The genes are TRBV20-1 and TRBJ2-1; 13 nucleotides match TRBD2. Germline V lookup: CDR1 DFQATT, CDR2 SNEGSKA (reference sequence). The CDR3 totals 13 residues. J lost 11 bases, V lost 8 bases, and 9 bases had no gene match. Here the CDR3 reads CSSQSGLAGKQFF. As DNA, the CDR3 is TGCAGTAGCCAATCGGGACTAGCGGGAAAGCAGTTCTTC.

The V call is TRBV6-2 or TRBV6-3, the J call TRBJ2-7, with TRBD1 matching 9 bases. This CDR3 spans 14 amino acids. Trimming at V came to 4 bases and at J to 3 bases, leaving 4 bases not matched to a gene. The V gene's germline CDR1 is MNHEY and CDR2 SVGEGT. This CDR3 reads CASSWRTGVYEQYF. CDR3 DNA: TGTGCCAGCAGTTGGCGGACAGGGGTCTACGAGCAGTACTTC.

Concerning this clonotype itself: One junction end does not reproduce the germline sequence, and a read error may be involved. V and J are TRBV7-2 and TRBJ2-1; either TRBD1 or TRBD2 may fit D (5 bases each). The CDR3 has 14 residues. Germline V lookup: CDR1 SGHTA, CDR2 FQGNSA. This CDR3 is CASKEGRANNVQFF. CDR3 DNA sequence: TGTGCCAGCAAAGAGGGCAGGGCTAACAATGTGCAGTTCTTC.

The chain recombines TRBV4-1 with TRBJ1-2; D is perhaps TRBD1 (6 bases). Germline CDR1 and CDR2: MGHRA and YSYEKL. V gave up 0 bases and J gave up 2 bases, with 10 bases separating them. The length of the CDR3 is 15 residues. The CDR3 DNA reads TGCGCCAGCAGCCAAGAAAGACAGGTCAACTATGGCTACACCTTC. Translated: CASSQERQVNYGYTF.

This clonotype was observed a few times. The chain has TRBV6-1 and TRBJ2-6; 9 bases map to TRBD1. The CDR3 runs to 17 residues. Germline V gene data show CDR1 as MNHNS and CDR2 as SASEGT. Trimming took 6 bases from V and 1 from J; bases not matched to a gene: 7. The CDR3 sequence is CASRAGTGRSGANVLTF. The DNA of the CDR3 is TGTGCCAGCAGAGCCGGGACAGGGCGGTCTGGGGCCAACGTCCTGACTTTC.

J is TRBJ2-1 and V is TRBV6-6, with 13 bases that match TRBD2. Germline CDR1 is MNHNY and CDR2 is SVGAGI (reference sequence). V was pared by 5 bases and J by 15 bases, with 7 bases of the junction left unmatched. The CDR3 consists of 13 residues. The CDR3 spells CASSTSGGASPFF. DNA of the CDR3: TGTGCCAGCAGTACTAGCGGGGGGGCGTCTCCGTTCTTC.

In its sample, this clonotype was seen a few times. This CDR3 is CASSQAGDRGNQPQHF. CDR3 nucleotides: TGTGCCAGCAGCCAAGCCGGAGACAGGGGCAATCAGCCCCAGCATTTT. V usage is TRBV4-2 and J usage is TRBJ1-5, with 7 positions matching TRBD1. V was clipped by 1 base and J by 2 bases; unmatched bases: 5. The CDR3 consists of 16 residues. Germline V gene sequence: CDR1 LGHNA, CDR2 YNFKEQ.

V usage is TRBV20-1 and J usage is TRBJ2-7; 7 bases match TRBD1. The CDR3 length is 14 residues. CDR1 and CDR2 (germline): DFQATT, SNEGSKA (reference sequence). The V and J ends lost 1 base and 6 bases, in that order; junction bases with no gene match: 9. DNA of the CDR3: TGCAGTGCTAGAGGTGCAGGGGGATGGGCCGAGCAGTACTTC. Translated, it gives CSARGAGGWAEQYF.

The CDR3 sequence: CASSRDRGSTNSPLHF. The CDR3 DNA sequence: TGTGCCAGCTCGCGGGACAGGGGGTCGACTAATTCACCCCTCCACTTT. V gene TRBV18 combines with J gene TRBJ1-6; TRBD1 aligns across 11 bases. CDR3 length: 16 amino acids. The germline gives CDR1 KGHSH, CDR2 LQKENI. V shed 6 bases, J shed 6 bases, and the junction held 7 bases outside the gene matches.

The chain employs TRBV6-6 and TRBJ2-5, with TRBD1 matching over 7 bases. V dropped 2 bases and J dropped 5; count of bases not matched to a gene: 8. The V gene's germline CDR1 is MNHNY and CDR2 SVGAGI (reference sequence). The CDR3 is 15 amino acids. CDR3 sequence reads: CASSYPRQGGETQYF. CDR3 nucleotide sequence: TGTGCCAGCAGTTACCCGAGACAGGGTGGCGAGACCCAGTACTTC.